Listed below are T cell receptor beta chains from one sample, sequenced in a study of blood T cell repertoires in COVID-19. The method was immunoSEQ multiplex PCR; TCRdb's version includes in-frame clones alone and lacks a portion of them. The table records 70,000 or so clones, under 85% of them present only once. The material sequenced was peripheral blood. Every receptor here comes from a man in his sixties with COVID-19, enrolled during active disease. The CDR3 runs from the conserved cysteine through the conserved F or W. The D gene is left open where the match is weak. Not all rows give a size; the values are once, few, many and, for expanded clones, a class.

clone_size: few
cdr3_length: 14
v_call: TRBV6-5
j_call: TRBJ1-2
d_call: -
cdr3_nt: TGTGCCAGCAGTTACAGGGGGTCCGCCTATGGCTACACCTTC
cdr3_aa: CASSYRGSAYGYTF

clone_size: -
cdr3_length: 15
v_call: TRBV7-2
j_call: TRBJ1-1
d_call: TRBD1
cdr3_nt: TGTGCCAGCAGCCACCCGACAGGGTCGAACACTGAAGCTTTCTTT
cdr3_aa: CASSHPTGSNTEAFF

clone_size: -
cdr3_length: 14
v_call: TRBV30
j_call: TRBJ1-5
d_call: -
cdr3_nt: TGTGCCTGGAGTGTAGCCCTCCTGAGGCAGCCCCAGCATTTT
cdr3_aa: CAWSVALLRQPQHF

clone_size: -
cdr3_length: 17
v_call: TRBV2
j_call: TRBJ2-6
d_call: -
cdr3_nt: TGTGCCAGCAGTGTTTTGGCTTCAGGGGCTGGGGCCAACGTCCTGACTTTC
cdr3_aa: CASSVLASGAGANVLTF

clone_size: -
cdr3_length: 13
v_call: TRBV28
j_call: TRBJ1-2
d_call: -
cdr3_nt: TGTGCCAGCAGTCCCGGCGGGCTCTATGGCTACACCTTC
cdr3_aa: CASSPGGLYGYTF

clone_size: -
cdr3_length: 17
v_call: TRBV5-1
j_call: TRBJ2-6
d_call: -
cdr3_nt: TGCGCCAGCAGCTTGACAGGGATAGGATCTGGGGCCAACGTCCTGACTTTC
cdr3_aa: CASSLTGIGSGANVLTF

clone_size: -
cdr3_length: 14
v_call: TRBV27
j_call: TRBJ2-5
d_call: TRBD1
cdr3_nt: TGTGCCAGCAGTTCTTACAGGGGGGATGAGACCCAGTACTTC
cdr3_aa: CASSSYRGDETQYF

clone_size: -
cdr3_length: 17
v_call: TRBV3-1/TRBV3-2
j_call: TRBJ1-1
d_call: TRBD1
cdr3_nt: TGTGCCAGCAGCCATCAAGTTAAGGACAGGGGTGGTACTGAAGCTTTCTTT
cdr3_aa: CASSHQVKDRGGTEAFF

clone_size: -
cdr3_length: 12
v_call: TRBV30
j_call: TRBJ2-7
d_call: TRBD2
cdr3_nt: TGTGCCTGGAGAGGACTAGCTGGCGAGCAGTACTTC
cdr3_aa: CAWRGLAGEQYF

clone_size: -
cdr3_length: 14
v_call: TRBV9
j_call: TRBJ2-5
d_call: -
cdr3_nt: TGTGCCAGCAGCGTAGCGGGAGTCCAAGAGACCCAGTACTTC
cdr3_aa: CASSVAGVQETQYF

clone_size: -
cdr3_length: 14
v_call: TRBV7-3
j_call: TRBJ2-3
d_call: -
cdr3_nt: TGTGCCAGCAGCACCGGACAAATCACAGATACGCAGTATTTT
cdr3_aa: CASSTGQITDTQYF

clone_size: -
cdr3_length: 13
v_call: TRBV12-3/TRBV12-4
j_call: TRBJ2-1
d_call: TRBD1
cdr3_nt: TGTGCGTCCAGTCTTAGGGGGCTCAATGAGCAGTTCTTC
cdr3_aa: CASSLRGLNEQFF

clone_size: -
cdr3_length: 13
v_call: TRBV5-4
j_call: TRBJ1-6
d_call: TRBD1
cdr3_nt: TGTGCCAGCAGCTTTGACAGGGATTCACCCCTCCACTTT
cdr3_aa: CASSFDRDSPLHF

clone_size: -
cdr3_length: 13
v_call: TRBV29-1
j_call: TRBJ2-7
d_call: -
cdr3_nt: TGCAGCGGCATACAGGATAGCTCCTACGAGCAGTACTTC
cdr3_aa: CSGIQDSSYEQYF

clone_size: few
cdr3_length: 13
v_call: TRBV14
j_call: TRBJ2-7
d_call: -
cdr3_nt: TGTGCCAGCAGCCAAGACCTATCCTACGAGCAGTACTTC
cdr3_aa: CASSQDLSYEQYF

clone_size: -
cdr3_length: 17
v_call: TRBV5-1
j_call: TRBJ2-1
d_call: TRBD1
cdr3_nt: TGCGCCAGCAGCTTGGGGCGAACAGGGGACCACGGCAATGAGCAGTTCTTC
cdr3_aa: CASSLGRTGDHGNEQFF

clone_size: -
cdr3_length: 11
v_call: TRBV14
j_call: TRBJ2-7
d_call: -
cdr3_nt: TGTGCCAGCAGCCCCCATTACGAGCAGTACTTC
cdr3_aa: CASSPHYEQYF

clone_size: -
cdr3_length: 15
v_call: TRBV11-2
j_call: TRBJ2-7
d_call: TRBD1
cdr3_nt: TGTGCCAGCAGCAAGATACCGGGACAGACCTACGAGCAGTACTTC
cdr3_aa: CASSKIPGQTYEQYF

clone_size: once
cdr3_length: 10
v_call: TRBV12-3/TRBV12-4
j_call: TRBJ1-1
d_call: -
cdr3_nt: TGTGCCAGCAGACAGGCGGAAGCTTTCTTT
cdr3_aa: CASRQAEAFF

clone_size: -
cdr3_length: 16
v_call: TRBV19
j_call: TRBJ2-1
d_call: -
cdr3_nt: TGTGCCAGTAGTATAATCACCCGGGACGGCGGAGGGGAGCAGTTCTTC
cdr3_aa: CASSIITRDGGGEQFF

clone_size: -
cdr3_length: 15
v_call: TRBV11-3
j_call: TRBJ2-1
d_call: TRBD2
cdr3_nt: TGTGCCAGCAGCCCAGAAAGCGGGGTTTACAATGAGCAGTTCTTC
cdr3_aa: CASSPESGVYNEQFF

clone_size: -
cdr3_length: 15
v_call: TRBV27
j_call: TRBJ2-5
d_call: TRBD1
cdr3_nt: TGTGCCAGCAGTCCACGAGGGGGCGCGGAAGAGACCCAGTACTTC
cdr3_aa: CASSPRGGAEETQYF

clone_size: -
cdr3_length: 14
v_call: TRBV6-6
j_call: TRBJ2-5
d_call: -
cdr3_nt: TGTGCCAGCAGTTACGGCCGTTTACAAGAGACCCAGTACTTC
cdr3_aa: CASSYGRLQETQYF

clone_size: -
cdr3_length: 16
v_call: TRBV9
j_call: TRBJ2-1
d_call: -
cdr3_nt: TGTGCCAGCAGCACCCCCAGGACCGAAGGGAGCAATGAGCAGTTCTTC
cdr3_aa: CASSTPRTEGSNEQFF

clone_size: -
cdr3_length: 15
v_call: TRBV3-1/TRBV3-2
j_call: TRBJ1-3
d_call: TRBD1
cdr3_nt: TGTGCCAGCAGCCAGGTCCCGGGACAGGGGCCCACCATATATTTT
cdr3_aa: CASSQVPGQGPTIYF

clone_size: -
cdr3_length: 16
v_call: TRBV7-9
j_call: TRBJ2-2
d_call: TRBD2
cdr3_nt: TGTGCCAGCAGCTTAACTAGCGGGAGTTCGACCGGGGAGCTGTTTTTT
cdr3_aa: CASSLTSGSSTGELFF

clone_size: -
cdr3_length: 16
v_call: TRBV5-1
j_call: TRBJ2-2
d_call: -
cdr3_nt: TGCGCCAGCAGCTTAGGGTCGGGGGGCCACACCGGGGAGCTGTTTTTT
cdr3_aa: CASSLGSGGHTGELFF

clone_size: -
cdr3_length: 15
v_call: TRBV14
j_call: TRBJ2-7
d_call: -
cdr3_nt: TGTGCCAGCAGCCAAGCGTACGGGTTCTCCTACGAGCAGTACTTC
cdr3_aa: CASSQAYGFSYEQYF

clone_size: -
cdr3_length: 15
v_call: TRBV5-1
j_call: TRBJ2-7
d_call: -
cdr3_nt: TGCGCCAGCAGCTTCTCCGGGACTGGGGCCTACGAGCAGTACTTC
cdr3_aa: CASSFSGTGAYEQYF

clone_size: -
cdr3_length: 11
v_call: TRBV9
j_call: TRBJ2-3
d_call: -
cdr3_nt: TGTGCCAGCAAGAGCGGCGGTACGCAGTATTTT
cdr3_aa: CASKSGGTQYF

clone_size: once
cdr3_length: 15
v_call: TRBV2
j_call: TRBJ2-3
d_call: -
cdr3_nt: TGTGCCAGCAGTGGACCCGGACAGAGCACAGATACGCAGTATTTT
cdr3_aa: CASSGPGQSTDTQYF

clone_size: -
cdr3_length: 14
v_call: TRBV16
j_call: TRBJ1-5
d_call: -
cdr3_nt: TGTGCCAGCAGCGGGGGAGGGAAAAATCAGCCCCAGCATTTT
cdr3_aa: CASSGGGKNQPQHF

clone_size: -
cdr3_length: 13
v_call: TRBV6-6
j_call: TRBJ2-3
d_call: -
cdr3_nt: TGTGCCAGCAGTTACGGCAGGACAGATACGCAGTATTTT
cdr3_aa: CASSYGRTDTQYF

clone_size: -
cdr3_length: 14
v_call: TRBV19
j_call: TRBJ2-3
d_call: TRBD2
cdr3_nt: TGTGCCAGTAACCGGGGGGGTGGCACAGATACGCAGTATTTT
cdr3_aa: CASNRGGGTDTQYF

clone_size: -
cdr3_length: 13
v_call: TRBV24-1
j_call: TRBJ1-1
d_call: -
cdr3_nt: TGTGCCACCAGTGAAGGGGGTATTACTGAAGCTTTCTTT
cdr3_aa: CATSEGGITEAFF

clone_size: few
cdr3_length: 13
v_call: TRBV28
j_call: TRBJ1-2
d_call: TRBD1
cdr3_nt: TGTGCCAGCAGGACTCAGGGGGCTCAAGGCTACACCTTC
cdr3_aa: CASRTQGAQGYTF

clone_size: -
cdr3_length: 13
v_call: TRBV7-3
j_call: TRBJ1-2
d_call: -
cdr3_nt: TGTGCCAGCAGCCTCCGGGGGGGCAAAGGCTACACCTTC
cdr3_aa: CASSLRGGKGYTF

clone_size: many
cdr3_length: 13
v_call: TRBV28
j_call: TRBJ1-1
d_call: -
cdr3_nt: TGTGCCAGCAGTTTAAACCGGGACACTGAAGCTTTCTTT
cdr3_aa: CASSLNRDTEAFF

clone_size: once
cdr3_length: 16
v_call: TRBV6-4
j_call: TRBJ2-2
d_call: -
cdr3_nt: TGTGCCAGCAGGTTAAATCTAGCGACGAACACCGGGGAGCTGTTTTTT
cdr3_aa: CASRLNLATNTGELFF

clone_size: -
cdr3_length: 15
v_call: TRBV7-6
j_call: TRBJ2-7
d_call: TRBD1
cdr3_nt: TGTGCCAGCAGCTTAGGAGGGACAGGATTCTACGAGCAGTACTTC
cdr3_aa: CASSLGGTGFYEQYF

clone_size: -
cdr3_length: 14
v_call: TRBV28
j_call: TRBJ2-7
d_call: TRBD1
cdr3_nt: TGTGCCAGCAACCGGGACAGGGGAGTCTCGGAGCAGTACTTC
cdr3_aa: CASNRDRGVSEQYF